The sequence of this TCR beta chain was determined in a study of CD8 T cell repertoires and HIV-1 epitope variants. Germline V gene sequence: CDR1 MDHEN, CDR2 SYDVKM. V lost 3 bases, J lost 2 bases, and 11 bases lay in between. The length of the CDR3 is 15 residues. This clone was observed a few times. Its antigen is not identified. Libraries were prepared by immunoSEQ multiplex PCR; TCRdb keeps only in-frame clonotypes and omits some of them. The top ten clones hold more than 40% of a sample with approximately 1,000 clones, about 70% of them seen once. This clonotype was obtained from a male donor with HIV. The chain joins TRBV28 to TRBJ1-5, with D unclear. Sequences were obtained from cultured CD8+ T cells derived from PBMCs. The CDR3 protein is CASSLEGWGNQPQHF. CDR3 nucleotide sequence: TGTGCCAGCAGTTTGGAGGGCTGGGGCAATCAGCCCCAGCATTTT.